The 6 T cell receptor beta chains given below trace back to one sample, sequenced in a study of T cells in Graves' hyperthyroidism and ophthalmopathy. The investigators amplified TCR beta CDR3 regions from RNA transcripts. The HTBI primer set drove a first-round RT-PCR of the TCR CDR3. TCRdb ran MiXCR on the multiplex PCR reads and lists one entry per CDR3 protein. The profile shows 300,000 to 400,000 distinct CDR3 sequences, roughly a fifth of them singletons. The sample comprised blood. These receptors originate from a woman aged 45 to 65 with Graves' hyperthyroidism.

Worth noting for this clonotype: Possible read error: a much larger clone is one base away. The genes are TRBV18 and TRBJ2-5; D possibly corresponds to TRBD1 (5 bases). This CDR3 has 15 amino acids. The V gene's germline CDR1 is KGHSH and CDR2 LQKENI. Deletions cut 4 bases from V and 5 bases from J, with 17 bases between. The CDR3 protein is CASSLWTTPSETQYF. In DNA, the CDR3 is TGTGCCAGCTCACTTTGGACAACACCCAGTGAGACCCAGTACTTC.

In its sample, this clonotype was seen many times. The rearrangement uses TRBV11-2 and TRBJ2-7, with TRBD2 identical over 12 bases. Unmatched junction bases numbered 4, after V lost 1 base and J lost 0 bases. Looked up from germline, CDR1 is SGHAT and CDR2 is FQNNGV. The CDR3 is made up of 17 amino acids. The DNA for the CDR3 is TGTGCCAGCAGCTTAGGACTAGCGGGAGTTGACTCCTACGAGCAGTACTTC. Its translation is CASSLGLAGVDSYEQYF. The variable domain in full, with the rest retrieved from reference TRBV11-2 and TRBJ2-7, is EAGVAQSPRYKIIEKRQSVAFWCNPISGHATLYWYQQILGQGPKLLIQFQNNGVVDDSQLPKDRFSAERLKGVDSTLKIQPAKLEDSAVYLCASSLGLAGVDSYEQYFGPGTRLTVT.

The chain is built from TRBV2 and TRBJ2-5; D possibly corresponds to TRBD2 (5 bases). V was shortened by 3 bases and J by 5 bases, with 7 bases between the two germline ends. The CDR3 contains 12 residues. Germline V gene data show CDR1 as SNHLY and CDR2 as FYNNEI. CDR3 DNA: TGTGCCAGCAGTGACTGGGAGGAGACCCAGTACTTC. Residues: CASSDWEETQYF.

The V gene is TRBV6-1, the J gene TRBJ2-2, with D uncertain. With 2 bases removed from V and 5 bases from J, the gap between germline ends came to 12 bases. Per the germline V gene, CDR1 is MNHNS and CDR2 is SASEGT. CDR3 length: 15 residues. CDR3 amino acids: CASSEIVSRTGELFF. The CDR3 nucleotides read TGTGCCAGCAGTGAAATTGTTTCCCGGACCGGGGAGCTGTTTTTT.

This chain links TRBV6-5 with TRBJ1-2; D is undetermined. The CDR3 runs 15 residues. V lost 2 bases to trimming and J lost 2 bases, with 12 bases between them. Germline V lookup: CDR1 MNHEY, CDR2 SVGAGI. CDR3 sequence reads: CASSYDGQQNYGYTF. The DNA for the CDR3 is TGTGCCAGCAGTTACGACGGGCAACAGAACTATGGCTACACCTTC.

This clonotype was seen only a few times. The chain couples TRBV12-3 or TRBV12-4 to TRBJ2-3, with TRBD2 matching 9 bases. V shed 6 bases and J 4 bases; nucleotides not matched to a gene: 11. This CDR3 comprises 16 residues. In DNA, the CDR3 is TGTGCCAGCAGCCGCCGAGTAGCGGGAGTGTCAGATACGCAGTATTTT. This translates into CASSRRVAGVSDTQYF.